The sequence of this T cell receptor beta chain was determined in a study of metastatic and nonmetastatic thyroid tumors. TCRdb reanalyzed the PCR reads via MiXCR. The sample lists approximately 15,000 clones; approximately 19% were seen once. The CDR3 covers 13 residues. V lost 5 bases, J lost 2 bases, and 10 bases lay in between. Before thyroid surgery, none of the patients had received any treatment. The sample was blood. The chain combines TRBV12-3 or TRBV12-4 with TRBJ2-7; D unclear. This TCR came from a female donor with papillary thyroid cancer or a benign thyroid nodule (not recorded which). Some clones in this sample may be carry-over from other donors' samples. CDR3 sequence reads: CASSPAPTYEQYF. The CDR3 DNA reads as TGTGCCAGCAGTCCGGCACCAACCTACGAGCAGTACTTC.